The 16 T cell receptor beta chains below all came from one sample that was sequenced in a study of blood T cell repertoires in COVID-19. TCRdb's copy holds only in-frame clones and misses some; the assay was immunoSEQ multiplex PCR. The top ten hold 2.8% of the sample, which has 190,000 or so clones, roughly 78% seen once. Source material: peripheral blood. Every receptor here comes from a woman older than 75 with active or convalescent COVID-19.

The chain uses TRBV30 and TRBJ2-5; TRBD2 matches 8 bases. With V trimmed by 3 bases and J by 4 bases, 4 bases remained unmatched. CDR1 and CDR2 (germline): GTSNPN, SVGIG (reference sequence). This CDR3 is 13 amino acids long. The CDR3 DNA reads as TGTGCCTGGAGCCTGGGACTAGGAGAGACCCAGTACTTC. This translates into CAWSLGLGETQYF.

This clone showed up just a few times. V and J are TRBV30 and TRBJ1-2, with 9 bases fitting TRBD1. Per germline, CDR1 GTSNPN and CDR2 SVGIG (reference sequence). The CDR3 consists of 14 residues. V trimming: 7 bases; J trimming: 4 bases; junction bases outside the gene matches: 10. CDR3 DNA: TGTGCCTCCTCACTACAGGACAGGGGCTATGGCTACACCTTC. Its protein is CASSLQDRGYGYTF.

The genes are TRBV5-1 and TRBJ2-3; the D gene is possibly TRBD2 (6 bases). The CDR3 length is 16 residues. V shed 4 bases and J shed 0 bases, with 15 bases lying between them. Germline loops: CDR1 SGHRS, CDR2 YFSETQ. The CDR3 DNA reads TGCGCCAGCAGCCGGGGGAGAGTAGCAAGCACAGATACGCAGTATTTT. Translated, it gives CASSRGRVASTDTQYF.

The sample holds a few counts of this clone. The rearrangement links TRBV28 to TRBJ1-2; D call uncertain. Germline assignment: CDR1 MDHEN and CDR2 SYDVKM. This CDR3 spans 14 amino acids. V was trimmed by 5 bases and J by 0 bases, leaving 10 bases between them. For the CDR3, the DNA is TGTGCCAGCAGTCACCTAGGTTCTAACTATGGCTACACCTTC. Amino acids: CASSHLGSNYGYTF.

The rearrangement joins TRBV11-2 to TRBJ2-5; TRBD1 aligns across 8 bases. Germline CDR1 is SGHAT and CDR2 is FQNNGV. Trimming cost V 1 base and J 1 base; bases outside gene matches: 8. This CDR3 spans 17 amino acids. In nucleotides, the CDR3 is TGTGCCAGCAGCTTAGTAGGGACAGGCGTATCCCAAGAGACCCAGTACTTC. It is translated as CASSLVGTGVSQETQYF.

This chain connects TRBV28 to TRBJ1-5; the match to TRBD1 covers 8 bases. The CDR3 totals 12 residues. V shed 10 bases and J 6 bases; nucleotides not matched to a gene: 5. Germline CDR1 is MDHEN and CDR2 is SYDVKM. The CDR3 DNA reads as TGTGCCATCCAAGGACAGGGTCAGCCCCAGCATTTT. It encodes CAIQGQGQPQHF. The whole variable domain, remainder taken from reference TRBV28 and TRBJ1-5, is DVKVTQSSRYLVKRTGEKVFLECVQDMDHENMFWYRQDPGLGLRLIYFSYDVKMKEKGDIPEGYSVSREKKERFSLILESASTNQTSMYLCAIQGQGQPQHFGDGTRLSIL.

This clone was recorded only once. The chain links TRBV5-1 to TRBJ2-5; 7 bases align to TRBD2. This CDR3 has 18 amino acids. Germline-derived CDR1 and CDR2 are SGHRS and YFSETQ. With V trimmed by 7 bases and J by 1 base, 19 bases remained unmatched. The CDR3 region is CASGRGSGLQYFQETQYF. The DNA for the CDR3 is TGCGCCAGCGGGAGGGGTTCGGGACTGCAATATTTCCAAGAGACCCAGTACTTC.

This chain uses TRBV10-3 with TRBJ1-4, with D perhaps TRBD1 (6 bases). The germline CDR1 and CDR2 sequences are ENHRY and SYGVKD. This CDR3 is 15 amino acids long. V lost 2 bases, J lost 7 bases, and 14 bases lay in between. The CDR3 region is CAISENREGGEKLFF. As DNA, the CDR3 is TGTGCCATCAGTGAGAACAGGGAAGGCGGTGAAAAACTGTTTTTT.

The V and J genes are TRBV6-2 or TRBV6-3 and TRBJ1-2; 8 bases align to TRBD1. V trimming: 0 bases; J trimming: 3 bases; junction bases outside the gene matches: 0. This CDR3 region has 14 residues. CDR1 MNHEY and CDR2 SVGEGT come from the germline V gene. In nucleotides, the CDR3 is TGTGCCAGCAGTTACTCGGGACAGGACTATGGCTACACCTTC. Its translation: CASSYSGQDYGYTF.

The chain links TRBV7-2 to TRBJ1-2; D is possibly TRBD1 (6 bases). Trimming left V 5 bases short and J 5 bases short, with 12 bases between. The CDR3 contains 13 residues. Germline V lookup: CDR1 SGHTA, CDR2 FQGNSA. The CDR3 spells CASSLDSFYGYTF. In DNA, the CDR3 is TGTGCCAGCAGCCTGGACAGTTTTTATGGCTACACCTTC.

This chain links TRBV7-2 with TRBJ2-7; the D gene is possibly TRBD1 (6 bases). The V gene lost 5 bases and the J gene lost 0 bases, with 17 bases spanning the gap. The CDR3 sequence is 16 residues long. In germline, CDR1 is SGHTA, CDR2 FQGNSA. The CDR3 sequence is CASSITGFSSSYEQYF. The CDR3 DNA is TGTGCCAGCAGCATCACAGGGTTCTCGAGCTCCTACGAGCAGTACTTC.

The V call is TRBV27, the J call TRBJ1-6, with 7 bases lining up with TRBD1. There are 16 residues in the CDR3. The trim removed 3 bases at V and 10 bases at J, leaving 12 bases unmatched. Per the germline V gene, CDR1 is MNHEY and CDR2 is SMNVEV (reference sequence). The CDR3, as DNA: TGTGCCAGCAGTTTGTCGCAGGGGGGACCGGGGTCACCCCTCCACTTT. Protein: CASSLSQGGPGSPLHF.

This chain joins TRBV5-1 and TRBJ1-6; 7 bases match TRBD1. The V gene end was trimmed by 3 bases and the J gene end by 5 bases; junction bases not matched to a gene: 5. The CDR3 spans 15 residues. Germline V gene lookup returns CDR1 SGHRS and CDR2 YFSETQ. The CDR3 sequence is CASSYTGTDNSPLHF. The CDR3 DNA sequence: TGCGCCAGCAGCTATACCGGGACAGATAATTCACCCCTCCACTTT.

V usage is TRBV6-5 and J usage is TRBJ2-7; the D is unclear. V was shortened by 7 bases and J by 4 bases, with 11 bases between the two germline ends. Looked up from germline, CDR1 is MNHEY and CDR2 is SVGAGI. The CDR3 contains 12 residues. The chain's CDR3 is CASTLVRYEQYF. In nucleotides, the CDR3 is TGTGCCAGCACTCTAGTTCGGTACGAGCAGTACTTC.

The CDR3 bases are TGTGCCAGCAGCGTAGAGCCTAGCGGGTGGAAAGATACGCAGTATTTT. This codes for CASSVEPSGWKDTQYF. The chain couples TRBV9 to TRBJ2-3; TRBD2 aligns across 8 bases. This CDR3 comprises 16 residues. Germline V gene sequence: CDR1 SGDLS, CDR2 YYNGEE. Unmatched junction bases numbered 8, after V lost 0 bases and J lost 5 bases.

Written as DNA, the CDR3 is TGTGCCAGCAGCTTGGGAGACAGGTACTCCGAGCAGTACTTC. This translates into CASSLGDRYSEQYF. The gene calls are TRBV5-6 and TRBJ2-7, with D possibly being TRBD1 (6 bases). Germline V gene sequence: CDR1 SGHDT, CDR2 YYEEEE. The CDR3 has 14 amino acids. The V end lost 0 bases, the J end lost 6 bases, and 13 bases lay between the germline ends. The full variable domain, in which reference TRBV5-6 and TRBJ2-7 provide the parts outside the CDR3, is DAGVTQSPTHLIKTRGQQVTLRCSPKSGHDTVSWYQQALGQGPQFIFQYYEEEERQRGNFPDRFSGHQFPNYSSELNVNALLLGDSALYLCASSLGDRYSEQYFGPGTRLTVT.